This T cell receptor beta chain was identified during a study of spatial heterogeneity in lung cancer. Carried by each TCR cDNA molecule was a unique molecular identifier. TCRdb processed the 5' RACE reads anew with MiXCR; each CDR3 protein has one entry. The sample shows tens of thousands of distinct CDR3 sequences, 12% of them seen only once. Time point reported: sample taken at primary tumor resection. Frozen PBMC, nontumor lung or tumor provided whole RNA, which was sequenced unsorted. Trimming took 2 bases from V and 4 from J; bases not matched to a gene: 13. The CDR3 runs to 18 residues. Germline V gene sequence: CDR1 MDHEN, CDR2 SYDVKM. This clonotype was observed many times.

This sequence originates from a male donor with early-stage non-small cell lung cancer. The chain combines TRBV28 with TRBJ2-4; 8 bases match TRBD1. The sample in question was PBMCs, obtained at surgery. For the CDR3, the DNA is TGTGCCAGCAGTTTAGTCGCTGGCAGGGGGCAGGGAAAAAACATTCAGTACTTC. It specifies CASSLVAGRGQGKNIQYF.